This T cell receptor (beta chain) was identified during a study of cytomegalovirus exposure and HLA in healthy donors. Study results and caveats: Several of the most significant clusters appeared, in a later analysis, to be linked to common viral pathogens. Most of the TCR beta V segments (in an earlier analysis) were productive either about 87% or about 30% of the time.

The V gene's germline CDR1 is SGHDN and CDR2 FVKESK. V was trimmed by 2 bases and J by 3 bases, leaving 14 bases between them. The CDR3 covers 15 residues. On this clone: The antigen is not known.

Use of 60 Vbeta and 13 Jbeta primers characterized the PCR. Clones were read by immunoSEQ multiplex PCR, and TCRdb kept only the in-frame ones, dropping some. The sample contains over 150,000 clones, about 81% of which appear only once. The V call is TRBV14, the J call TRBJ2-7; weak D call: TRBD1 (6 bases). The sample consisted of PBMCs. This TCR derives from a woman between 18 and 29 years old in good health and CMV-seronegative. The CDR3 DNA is TGTGCCAGCAGCCAAACAACAGGGATACGCTACGAGCAGTACTTC. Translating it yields CASSQTTGIRYEQYF.